This TCR beta chain stems from a study of blood T cell repertoires in COVID-19. About the research overall: Samples came from the United States, Italy and Spain, spanning acute and convalescent COVID-19. T cells, B-cell-depleted T cells, or PBMCs provided the cDNA or gDNA that served as material.

Germline CDR1 is LGHNA and CDR2 is YSLEER. Trimming left V 2 bases short and J 4 bases short, with 9 bases between. The CDR3 length is 15 residues. Original analysis: Amplification of reference gene primers provided the estimated nucleated cell counts. The method was immunoSEQ multiplex PCR; TCRdb's version includes in-frame clones alone and lacks a portion of them. V and J calls and clone size are those listed in that table; D and trimming were worked out from the DNA. The data show 650,000 to 800,000 clones, approximately 90% seen once. Sequenced input: peripheral blood. The gene calls are TRBV4-3 and TRBJ1-6; D remains unclear. The source of this sequence is a woman aged 18-29 years with acute or convalescent COVID-19. The CDR3 loop reads CASSQNSRYNSPLHF. Here the CDR3 DNA reads TGCGCCAGCAGCCAAAACAGCCGGTATAATTCACCCCTCCACTTT.